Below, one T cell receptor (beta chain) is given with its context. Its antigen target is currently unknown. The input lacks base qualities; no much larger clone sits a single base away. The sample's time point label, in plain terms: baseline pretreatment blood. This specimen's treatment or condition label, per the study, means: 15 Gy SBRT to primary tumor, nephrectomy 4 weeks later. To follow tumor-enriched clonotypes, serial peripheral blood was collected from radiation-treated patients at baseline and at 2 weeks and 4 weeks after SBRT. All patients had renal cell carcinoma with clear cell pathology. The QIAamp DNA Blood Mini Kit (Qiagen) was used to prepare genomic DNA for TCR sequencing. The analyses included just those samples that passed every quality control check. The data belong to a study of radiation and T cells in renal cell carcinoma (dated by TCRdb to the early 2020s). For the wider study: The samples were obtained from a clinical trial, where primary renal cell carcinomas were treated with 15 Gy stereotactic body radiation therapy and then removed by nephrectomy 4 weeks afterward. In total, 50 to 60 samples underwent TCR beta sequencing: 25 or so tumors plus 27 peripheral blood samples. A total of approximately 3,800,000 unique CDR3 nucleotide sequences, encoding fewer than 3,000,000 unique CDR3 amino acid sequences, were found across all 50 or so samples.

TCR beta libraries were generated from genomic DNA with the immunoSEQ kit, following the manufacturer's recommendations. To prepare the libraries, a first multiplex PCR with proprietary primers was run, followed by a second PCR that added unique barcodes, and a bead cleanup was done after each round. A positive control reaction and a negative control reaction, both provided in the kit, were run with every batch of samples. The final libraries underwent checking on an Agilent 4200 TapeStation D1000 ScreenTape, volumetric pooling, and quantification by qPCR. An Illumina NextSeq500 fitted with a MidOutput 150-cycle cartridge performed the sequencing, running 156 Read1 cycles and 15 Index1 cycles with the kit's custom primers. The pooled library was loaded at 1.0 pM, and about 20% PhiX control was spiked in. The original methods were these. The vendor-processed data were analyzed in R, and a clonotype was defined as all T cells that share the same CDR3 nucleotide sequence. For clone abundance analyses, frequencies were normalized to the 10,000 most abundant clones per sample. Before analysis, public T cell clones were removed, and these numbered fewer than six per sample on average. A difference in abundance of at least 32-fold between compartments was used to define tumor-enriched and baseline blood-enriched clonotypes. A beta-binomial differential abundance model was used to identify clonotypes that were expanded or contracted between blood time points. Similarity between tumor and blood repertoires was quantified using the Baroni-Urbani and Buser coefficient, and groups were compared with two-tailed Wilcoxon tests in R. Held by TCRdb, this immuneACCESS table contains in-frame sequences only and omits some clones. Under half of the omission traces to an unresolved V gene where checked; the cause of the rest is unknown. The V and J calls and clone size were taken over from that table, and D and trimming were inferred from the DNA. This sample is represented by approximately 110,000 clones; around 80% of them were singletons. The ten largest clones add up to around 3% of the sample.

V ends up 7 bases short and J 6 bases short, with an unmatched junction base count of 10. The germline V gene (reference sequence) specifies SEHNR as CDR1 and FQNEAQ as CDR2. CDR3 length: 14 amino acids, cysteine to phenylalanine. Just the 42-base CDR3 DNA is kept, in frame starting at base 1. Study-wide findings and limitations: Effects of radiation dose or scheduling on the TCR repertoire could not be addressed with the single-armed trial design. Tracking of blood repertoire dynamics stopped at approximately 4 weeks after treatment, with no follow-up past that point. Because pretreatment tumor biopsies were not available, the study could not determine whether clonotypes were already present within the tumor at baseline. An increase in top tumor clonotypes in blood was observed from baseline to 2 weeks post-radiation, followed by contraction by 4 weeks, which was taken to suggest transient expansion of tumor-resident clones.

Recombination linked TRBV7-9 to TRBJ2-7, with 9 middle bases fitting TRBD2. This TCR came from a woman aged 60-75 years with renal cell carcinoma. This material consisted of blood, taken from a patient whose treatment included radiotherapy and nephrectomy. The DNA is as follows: TGTGCCAGCAATGAGGCGGGAGGGCCTGGCGAGCAGTACTTC. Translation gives CASNEAGGPGEQYF.